This T cell receptor (beta chain) was recorded in a study of blood T cells in healthy people across ages. Study-wide points: The donors' CMV status was not determined, possibly confounding changes in expanded clonotypes. A strong correlation between TCR beta diversity and naive T cell percentage was seen.

The length of the CDR3 is 14 residues. Germline CDR1 and CDR2: MNHNS and SASEGT. V shed 6 bases and J 8 bases; nucleotides not matched to a gene: 11. PCR was performed a second time for about 7 to 12 cycles using a sample-barcoded 5' primer and a J-beta primer mix. A template-switch adaptor with 12 random nucleotides tagged each cDNA molecule. TCRdb used MiXCR to reprocess the 5' RACE reads, holding one entry per CDR3 protein. The sample shows a few hundred thousand distinct CDR3 sequences, roughly a quarter of them seen only once. As to this clonotype: The antigen is undetermined.

The same specimen was also included in a second study, on T cells of mothers and their children. In that study: It was through the M1S primer of the second PCR that sample barcodes and 2-4 random nucleotides were added.

The material sequenced was blood. The receptor comes from a boy between 2 and 10 years old in good health. The chain combines TRBV6-1 with TRBJ1-2, with 8 bases lining up with TRBD1. The DNA for the CDR3 is TGTGCCAGCAGAAGACAGGGGCCAGCGAGGGGCTACACCTTC. Translated: CASRRQGPARGYTF.